This TCR beta chain was found in a study of blood T cell repertoires in COVID-19. Whole-study context: Nucleic acid was either cDNA or gDNA, and it came from T cells, B-cell-depleted T cells, or PBMCs.

This clone came up once. Germline V gene sequence: CDR1 MNHEY, CDR2 SVGAGI. CDR3 length: 11 amino acids. Trimming stripped 9 bases from V and 2 bases from J, with 8 bases between. Clones were sequenced by immunoSEQ multiplex PCR, and TCRdb holds only the in-frame ones, with some missing. The data hold 130,000 or so clones, with roughly 79% observed a single time. This receptor was taken from a human donor in a cohort sampled during active COVID-19. The chain has TRBV6-5 and TRBJ2-7; no definite D call. Sequences were obtained from peripheral blood. CDR3 sequence: CASEVTYEQYF. CDR3 sequence (DNA): TGTGCCAGTGAGGTTACCTACGAGCAGTACTTC.